This TCR beta chain is drawn from a study of T-cell reconstitution after alpha-beta-depleted transplantation in children. J was trimmed by 4 bases and V by 3 bases; bases with no gene match: 3. CDR3 size: 15 residues. Germline CDR1 reads LNHNV; CDR2 reads YYDKDF (reference sequence). As it was prepared, the TCRbeta library received unique molecular identifiers. TCRdb fed the PCR reads into MiXCR, producing one record per CDR3 protein. The sample includes roughly 400,000 distinct CDR3 sequences, roughly two fifths seen only once; the top ten take approximately 25%. The source of this sequence is a girl aged 2 to 9 with aplastic anemia, due to receive a stem cell transplant. This specimen was PBMCs, taken before TCRalphabeta/CD19-depleted stem cell transplant. The chain joins TRBV15 to TRBJ2-1; 10 bases fit TRBD1. CDR3: CATSRGQGPYNEQFF. DNA of the CDR3: TGTGCCACCAGCAGGGGACAGGGGCCTTACAATGAGCAGTTCTTC.